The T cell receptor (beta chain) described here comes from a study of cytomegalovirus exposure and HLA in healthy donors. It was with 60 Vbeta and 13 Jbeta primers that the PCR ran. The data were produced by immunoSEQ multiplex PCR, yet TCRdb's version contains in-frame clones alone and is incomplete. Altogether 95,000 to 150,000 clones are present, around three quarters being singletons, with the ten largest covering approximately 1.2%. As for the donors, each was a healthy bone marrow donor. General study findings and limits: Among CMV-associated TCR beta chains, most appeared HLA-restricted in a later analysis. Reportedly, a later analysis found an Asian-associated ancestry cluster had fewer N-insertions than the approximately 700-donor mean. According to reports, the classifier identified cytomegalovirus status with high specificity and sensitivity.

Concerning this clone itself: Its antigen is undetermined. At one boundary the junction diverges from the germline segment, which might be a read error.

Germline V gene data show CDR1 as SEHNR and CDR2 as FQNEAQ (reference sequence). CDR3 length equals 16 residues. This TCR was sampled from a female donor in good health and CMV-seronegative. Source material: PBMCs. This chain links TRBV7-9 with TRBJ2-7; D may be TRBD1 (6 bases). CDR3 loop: CSSSTEQGGSSYEQYF. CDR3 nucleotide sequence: TGTTCCAGCAGCACAGAACAGGGTGGGAGCTCCTACGAGCAGTACTTC.